Below are 14 T cell receptor beta chains sequenced from a single sample in a study of identifying expanded T cells in peripheral blood. The assay was immunoSEQ multiplex PCR, and TCRdb's table has in-frame clones only and misses some. The data show approximately 97,000 clones, with around 89% seen just once and 13% to 15% held by the top ten. Sequencing was carried out using blood. Receptors originate from a person aged 18-70 years in good health.

J is TRBJ2-5 and V is TRBV19, with 9 bases matching TRBD1. The CDR3 covers 14 residues. Trimming removed 1 base from V and 6 bases from J; junction bases left unmatched: 3. CDR1 is LNHDA, CDR2 SQIVND, per germline (reference sequence). Here the CDR3 reads CASSIGDRVQTQYF. DNA for the CDR3: TGTGCCAGTAGTATAGGGGACAGGGTGCAGACCCAGTACTTC.

This chain uses TRBV15 with TRBJ1-5, with 10 bases fitting TRBD1. Losses at the gene ends were 7 bases for V and 6 bases for J; bases not matched to a gene: 9. The CDR3 extends over 15 amino acids. Germline values: CDR1 LNHNV, CDR2 YYDKDF (reference sequence). CDR3 amino acids: CATNGRDRGTQPQHF. Written as DNA, the CDR3 is TGTGCCACCAACGGGCGGGACAGGGGAACTCAGCCCCAGCATTTT.

The V gene is TRBV18, the J gene TRBJ2-5; D possibly corresponds to TRBD1 (6 bases). The CDR3 extends over 13 amino acids. V shed 8 bases and J shed 2 bases, with 12 bases lying between them. Germline-derived CDR1 and CDR2 are KGHSH and LQKENI. The CDR3 DNA follows: TGTGCCAGCCATGGGACACCTCAAGAGACCCAGTACTTC. Translation: CASHGTPQETQYF.

The chain has TRBV27 and TRBJ1-4; 10 bases map to TRBD1. This CDR3 has 16 amino acids. The germline V gene has CDR1 MNHEY and CDR2 SMNVEV (reference sequence). The trim removed 2 bases at V and 3 bases at J, leaving 3 bases unmatched. The CDR3 loop is CASSLDRGRPNEKLFF. The CDR3 nucleotides are TGTGCCAGCAGTTTAGACAGGGGGCGTCCTAATGAAAAACTGTTTTTT.

The chain employs TRBV7-6 and TRBJ2-2; 13 nucleotides agree with TRBD2. The germline gives CDR1 SGHVS, CDR2 FNYEAQ. CDR3 length: 16 amino acids. V shed 6 bases, J shed 7 bases, and the junction held 8 bases outside the gene matches. The chain's CDR3 is CASRLRLAGGSGELFF. CDR3 sequence (DNA): TGTGCCAGCAGATTACGACTAGCGGGGGGAAGCGGGGAGCTGTTTTTT.

This clone was seen only once. This chain joins TRBV6-6 and TRBJ1-5; no reliable D call. Germline CDR1 and CDR2: MNHNY and SVGAGI (reference sequence). The CDR3 consists of 13 residues. The ends were cut back, 6 bases at V and 1 base at J, with 7 bases in the middle. DNA for the CDR3: TGTGCCAGCAGCCCGCAGAGCAATCAGCCCCAGCATTTT. This encodes CASSPQSNQPQHF.

J is TRBJ2-1 and V is TRBV29-1, with D perhaps TRBD2 (5 bases). V lost 5 bases to trimming and J lost 2 bases, with 13 bases between them. The germline gives CDR1 SQVTM, CDR2 ANQGSEA. This CDR3 region has 14 residues. The CDR3 loop is CSVHGRGTYNEQFF. DNA of the CDR3: TGCAGCGTTCATGGGAGAGGCACCTACAATGAGCAGTTCTTC.

J is TRBJ2-3 and V is TRBV6-5, with D perhaps matching TRBD1 (6 bases). Germline V gene sequence: CDR1 MNHEY, CDR2 SVGAGI. Trimming removed 4 bases from V and 0 bases from J, with 14 bases in between. The CDR3 has 16 residues. The CDR3 region has the DNA TGTGCCAGCAGTTCATCCTACAGGGCTAGCACAGATACGCAGTATTTT. Protein: CASSSSYRASTDTQYF.

Here the CDR3 reads CASSEAGEYQPQHF. DNA of the CDR3: TGTGCCAGCAGTGAAGCGGGGGAATATCAGCCCCAGCATTTT. The gene calls are TRBV2 and TRBJ1-5; a weak D match, TRBD1 (5 bases). Looked up from germline, CDR1 is SNHLY and CDR2 is FYNNEI. The CDR3 contains 14 residues. V was trimmed by 0 bases and J by 5 bases, leaving 8 bases between them.

The chain uses TRBV5-1 and TRBJ2-7, with D perhaps assigned TRBD1 or TRBD2 (5 bases each). Trimming pared 4 bases from V and 5 bases from J, leaving 16 bases between. The germline V gene has CDR1 SGHRS and CDR2 YFSETQ. The CDR3 spans 14 residues. The CDR3 sequence: CASSVGRRPNEQYF. The CDR3 nucleotides are TGCGCCAGCAGCGTGGGACGCCGCCCAAACGAGCAGTACTTC. Based on the CDR3 plus reference TRBV5-1 and TRBJ2-7, the full variable domain is KAGVTQTPRYLIKTRGQQVTLSCSPISGHRSVSWYQQTPGQGLQFLFEYFSETQRNKGNFPGRFSGRQFSNSRSEMNVSTLELGDSALYLCASSVGRRPNEQYFGPGTRLTVT.

The chain employs TRBV5-1 and TRBJ2-3; 8 positions agree with TRBD2. Unmatched junction bases numbered 12, after V lost 4 bases and J lost 5 bases. In germline, CDR1 is SGHRS, CDR2 YFSETQ. CDR3 length equals 16 residues. CDR3 in DNA: TGCGCCAGCAGCCTCTCTGGGAGCGGGGGTCGAGATACGCAGTATTTT. It specifies CASSLSGSGGRDTQYF.

V and J are TRBV10-3 and TRBJ2-7; the match to TRBD2 covers 10 bases. Germline CDR1 and CDR2: ENHRY and SYGVKD. The CDR3 extends over 15 amino acids. V dropped 4 bases and J dropped 0; count of bases not matched to a gene: 3. CDR3 sequence reads: CAISVGLATSYEQYF. CDR3 coding DNA: TGTGCCATCAGTGTGGGACTAGCGACCTCCTACGAGCAGTACTTC.

This chain joins TRBV19 and TRBJ1-1, with D unresolved. Per germline, CDR1 LNHDA and CDR2 SQIVND (reference sequence). The length of the CDR3 is 15 residues. The V and J ends lost 2 bases and 1 base respectively, with 11 bases between them. CDR3 nucleotide sequence: TGTGCCAGTAGTATATATACGCTGGGGAACACTGAAGCTTTCTTT. Residues: CASSIYTLGNTEAFF.

The sample holds one count of this clone. This rearrangement joins TRBV7-3 to TRBJ2-4; TRBD1 is a possible D gene (6 bases). CDR3 length: 12 residues. Germline-derived CDR1 and CDR2 are SGHTA and FQGTGA. Trimming pared 2 bases from V and 8 bases from J, leaving 7 bases between. The CDR3 sequence: CASSLEGDIQYF. In nucleotides, the CDR3 is TGTGCCAGCAGCTTAGAGGGGGACATTCAGTACTTC.